The 29 T cell receptor beta chains below come from one sample, sequenced in a study of cytomegalovirus exposure and HLA in healthy donors. In the PCR, 60 Vbeta and 13 Jbeta primers were used. TCRdb keeps only in-frame clones here, not all; method: immunoSEQ multiplex PCR. The sample has 150,000 to 200,000 clones; 60% to 80% are singletons. Specimen: PBMCs. These TCRs come from a man aged 55 to 69 in good health and CMV-seronegative.

This clone showed up just a few times. The CDR3: CASSLSGQKVYEQYF. Here the CDR3 DNA reads TGCGCCAGCAGCTTGAGCGGACAGAAGGTCTACGAGCAGTACTTC. V gene TRBV5-1 combines with J gene TRBJ2-7, with D tentatively TRBD1 (6 bases). Germline CDR1 reads SGHRS; CDR2 reads YFSETQ. Trimming removed 1 base at V and 3 bases at J, with 14 bases between. CDR3 length equals 15 residues.

This clone was counted between two and nine times. The junction and the germline gene differ at one end; a read error may be behind it. The genes are TRBV6-1 and TRBJ1-2; 7 bases are a match to TRBD1. This CDR3 comprises 13 residues. The V gene's germline CDR1 is MNHNS and CDR2 SASEGT. The CDR3 spells CASSESGGGGYPF. DNA of the CDR3: TGTGCCAGCAGTGAATCGGGTGGAGGGGGCTACCCCTTC.

The V call is TRBV6-6, the J call TRBJ2-1; 11 nucleotides match TRBD1. This CDR3 contains 16 residues. In germline, CDR1 is MNHNY, CDR2 SVGAGI (reference sequence). The J segment lost 7 bases and the V segment lost 6 bases, leaving 11 bases of the junction unmatched. CDR3 sequence (DNA): TGTGCCAGCAGAGACCCGGGGGGGACAGGGGGTAATGAGCAGTTCTTC. It is translated as CASRDPGGTGGNEQFF.

This clone was seen more than once but under ten times. J is TRBJ1-1 and V is TRBV10-2, with 7 nucleotides matching TRBD1. Germline V gene sequence: CDR1 WSHSY, CDR2 SAAADI. V was clipped by 6 bases and J by 1 base; unmatched bases: 8. The CDR3 has 15 amino acids. In DNA, the CDR3 is TGCGCCAGCAGATCGCGCGACAGGGCGAACACTGAAGCTTTCTTT. It codes for CASRSRDRANTEAFF.

The chain joins TRBV6-5 to TRBJ2-7, with 7 bases aligning to TRBD2. CDR3 length equals 14 residues. Per the germline V gene, CDR1 is MNHEY and CDR2 is SVGAGI. The junction had 8 bases not matched to a gene; V was cut back by 5 bases and J by 4 bases. Here the CDR3 DNA reads TGTGCCAGCAGTCCCCCGGGCGGGGGTTACGAGCAGTACTTC. It codes for CASSPPGGGYEQYF.

The chain combines TRBV10-1 with TRBJ2-5, with a tentative D call TRBD1 (6 bases). TRBJ2-7 matches the DNA end more closely, so the J call is doubtful. Per germline, CDR1 WNHNN and CDR2 SYGVQD (reference sequence). The CDR3 contains 13 residues. The CDR3 loop reads CASSLDSVYEQYF. Written as DNA, the CDR3 is TGCGCCAGCAGCTTGGACAGCGTCTACGAGCAGTACTTC.

This clone has a single count. For the CDR3, the DNA is TGCGCCAGCAGCGACAGGGGTTTCGGCTACACCTTC. It yields the protein CASSDRGFGYTF. The chain links TRBV4-3 to TRBJ1-2, with 8 bases lining up with TRBD1. The length of the CDR3 is 12 residues. CDR1 and CDR2 from the germline V gene are LGHNA and YSLEER. The J segment lost 8 bases and the V segment lost 5 bases, leaving 4 bases of the junction unmatched.

This clone occurred once. The CDR3 DNA reads as TGCGCCAGCAGCCGTGAGGGGGGGATCTACGAGCAGTACTTC. This encodes CASSREGGIYEQYF. J is TRBJ2-7 and V is TRBV4-3; D may be TRBD2 (7 bases). This CDR3 comprises 14 residues. Trimming left V 4 bases short and J 3 bases short, with 13 bases between. Germline CDR1 is LGHNA and CDR2 is YSLEER.

This clone occurred a few times. This chain uses TRBV29-1 with TRBJ2-7, with TRBD2 matching 7 bases. The CDR3 length is 15 residues. Germline loops: CDR1 SQVTM, CDR2 ANQGSEA. Trimming at V came to 7 bases and at J to 7 bases, leaving 19 bases not matched to a gene. CDR3 loop: CSGVIAGELRGEQYF. The DNA of the CDR3 is TGCAGCGGGGTGATCGCGGGGGAACTTCGGGGGGAGCAGTACTTC.

The gene calls are TRBV2 and TRBJ2-1; 11 bases map to TRBD2. The germline gives CDR1 SNHLY, CDR2 FYNNEI. This CDR3 is 16 amino acids long. Trimming cost V 2 bases and J 7 bases; bases outside gene matches: 7. The CDR3 DNA reads TGTGCCAGCAGTGAACGTAGCGGGGGGGCAAGTAATGAGCAGTTCTTC. It codes for CASSERSGGASNEQFF. Using reference TRBV2 and TRBJ2-1 for the parts outside the CDR3, the full variable domain is EPEVTQTPSHQVTQMGQEVILRCVPISNHLYFYWYRQILGQKVEFLVSFYNNEISEKSEIFDDQFSVERPDGSNFTLKIRSTKLEDSAMYFCASSERSGGASNEQFFGPGTRLTVL.

The V and J genes are TRBV5-1 and TRBJ2-7, with 9 nucleotides matching TRBD1. Germline trimming cut 0 bases from V and 4 bases from J; bases unmatched to any gene: 8. Germline values: CDR1 SGHRS, CDR2 YFSETQ. This CDR3 has 16 residues. The CDR3 spells CASSLASDRGVYEQYF. The CDR3 DNA reads as TGCGCCAGCAGCTTGGCCTCGGACAGGGGTGTATACGAGCAGTACTTC.

The chain is built from TRBV5-4 and TRBJ2-5; TRBD2 agrees at 8 bases. V lost 0 bases, J lost 2 bases, and 3 bases stayed unmatched. Germline CDR1 is SGHNT and CDR2 is YYREEE (reference sequence). The CDR3 spans 15 residues. Here the CDR3 DNA reads TGTGCCAGCAGCTTGGCAATAGCGGGGCAAGAGACCCAGTACTTC. Amino acid sequence: CASSLAIAGQETQYF.

V gene TRBV6-5 combines with J gene TRBJ2-5; TRBD2 might be the D (6 bases). The J call may not be correct, given that the DNA end is closer to TRBJ2-7. CDR3 length: 16 residues. Germline lookup yields CDR1 MNHEY and CDR2 SVGAGI. CDR3 DNA: TGTGCCAGCAGTTATGTGGGCGGGAATATTGTTCGCGAGCAGTACTTC. It translates to CASSYVGGNIVREQYF.

This chain connects TRBV13 to TRBJ2-7, with 7 bases identical to TRBD2. The CDR3 is 16 amino acids. J gave up 1 base and V 1 base, and 7 bases lay outside the gene matches. The germline V gene has CDR1 PRHDT and CDR2 FYEKMQ (reference sequence). The DNA of the CDR3 is TGTGCCAGCAGCTTAGCTCGCGGGAGACAGTCCTACGAGCAGTACTTC. Translated, it gives CASSLARGRQSYEQYF. Drawing the rest from reference TRBV13 and TRBJ2-7, the complete variable domain is AAGVIQSPRHLIKEKRETATLKCYPIPRHDTVYWYQQGPGQDPQFLISFYEKMQSDKGSIPDRFSAQQFSDYHSELNMSSLELGDSALYFCASSLARGRQSYEQYFGPGTRLTVT.

This clone showed up just once. V gene TRBV9 combines with J gene TRBJ2-5; TRBD1 aligns across 7 bases. The J call is doubtful: the DNA matches TRBJ2-7 better. The CDR3 length is 15 residues. CDR1 is SGDLS, CDR2 YYNGEE, per germline. The CDR3 nucleotides read TGTGCCAGCAGCGTGGGTCCGACAGGGTCCTACGAGCAGTACTTC. Translating it yields CASSVGPTGSYEQYF.

This clone was seen only a few times. V and J are TRBV5-4 and TRBJ2-2; no firm D call. Germline V lookup: CDR1 SGHNT, CDR2 YYREEE (reference sequence). The V end lost 2 bases, the J end lost 6 bases, and 8 bases lay between the germline ends. The CDR3 has 13 residues. DNA for the CDR3: TGTGCCAGCAGCTTCGGTATCTCCGGGGAGCTGTTTTTT. This gives the protein CASSFGISGELFF.

J is TRBJ1-4 and V is TRBV2; 7 bases align to TRBD1. Germline assignment: CDR1 SNHLY and CDR2 FYNNEI. After removal of 7 bases from V and 5 bases from J, the junction contained 10 bases not matched to a gene. CDR3 size: 15 residues. The CDR3 is CASTPPGQQNEKLFF. CDR3 DNA: TGTGCCAGCACCCCACCGGGACAGCAGAATGAAAAACTGTTTTTT.

V is TRBV7-8 and J is TRBJ2-2; 12 bases are shared with TRBD1. The trim removed 4 bases at V and 5 bases at J, leaving 8 bases unmatched. Germline CDR1 SGHVS, CDR2 FQNEAQ. This CDR3 has 17 amino acids. The CDR3 DNA sequence: TGTGCCAGCAGCTCACCGGGACAGGGGGCGCATACCGGGGAGCTGTTTTTT. Its translation is CASSSPGQGAHTGELFF.

This chain links TRBV7-9 with TRBJ2-5; perhaps TRBD1 as D (6 bases). The CDR3 covers 14 residues. The V gene lost 2 bases and the J gene lost 6 bases, with 13 bases spanning the gap. Germline V gives CDR1 SEHNR, CDR2 FQNEAQ (reference sequence). CDR3: CASSLRTVDQTQYF. As DNA, the CDR3 is TGTGCCAGCAGCTTACGGACAGTCGATCAGACCCAGTACTTC.

In its sample, this clone was seen a few times. The rearrangement links TRBV6-5 to TRBJ1-3, with 7 nucleotides matching TRBD1. V was clipped by 6 bases and J by 2 bases; unmatched bases: 7. This CDR3 contains 15 residues. Germline-derived CDR1 and CDR2 are MNHEY and SVGAGI. This chain's CDR3 is CASSSTGTTGNTIYF. In DNA, the CDR3 is TGTGCCAGCAGCTCGACAGGGACGACTGGAAACACCATATATTTT.

The rearrangement uses TRBV5-5 and TRBJ1-6; 8 nucleotides line up with TRBD1. Unmatched junction bases numbered 2, after V lost 4 bases and J lost 8 bases. The CDR3 has 13 residues. The germline gives CDR1 SGHKS, CDR2 YYEKEE (reference sequence). CDR3 amino acids: CASSAQGDSPLHF. CDR3 nucleotide sequence: TGTGCCAGCAGCGCACAGGGGGATTCACCCCTCCACTTT. The whole variable domain, remainder taken from reference TRBV5-5 and TRBJ1-6, is DAGVTQSPTHLIKTRGQQVTLRCSPISGHKSVSWYQQVLGQGPQFIFQYYEKEERGRGNFPDRFSARQFPNYSSELNVNALLLGDSALYLCASSAQGDSPLHFGNGTRLTVT.

CDR3 amino acids: CASSIYPGIETQYF. The CDR3 coding sequence is TGTGCCAGTAGTATTTATCCCGGGATCGAGACCCAGTACTTC. The chain links TRBV19 to TRBJ2-5; maybe TRBD2 (5 bases). Deletions cut 3 bases from V and 5 bases from J, with 13 bases between. The CDR3 spans 14 residues. In germline, CDR1 is LNHDA, CDR2 SQIVND (reference sequence).

The chain links TRBV7-6 to TRBJ1-5; D ambiguous. V was cut by 5 bases and J by 5 bases, with 22 bases left in between. Germline V gene lookup returns CDR1 SGHVS and CDR2 FNYEAQ. This CDR3 region has 17 residues. The CDR3 here is CASSPSSGGKPDQPQHF. DNA for the CDR3: TGTGCCAGCAGCCCCTCAAGTGGAGGAAAACCAGATCAGCCCCAGCATTTT. The full variable domain, rest sourced from reference TRBV7-6 and TRBJ1-5, is GAGVSQSPRYKVTKRGQDVALRCDPISGHVSLYWYRQALGQGPEFLTYFNYEAQQDKSGLPNDRFSAERPEGSISTLTIQRTEQRDSAMYRCASSPSSGGKPDQPQHFGDGTRLSIL.

The J gene is TRBJ2-1, the V gene TRBV9; 10 bases are a match to TRBD2. The CDR3 loop spans 15 amino acids. V shed 4 bases, J shed 3 bases, and the junction held 4 bases outside the gene matches. The germline CDR1 and CDR2 sequences are SGDLS and YYNGEE. CDR3 protein: CASSIIAGGYNEQFF. DNA of the CDR3: TGTGCCAGCAGCATAATAGCGGGGGGCTACAATGAGCAGTTCTTC.

The genes are TRBV18 and TRBJ1-3; maybe TRBD1 (5 bases). The CDR3 covers 15 residues. The V end lost 2 bases, the J end lost 2 bases, and 10 bases lay between the germline ends. The germline V gene encodes CDR1 KGHSH and CDR2 LQKENI. CDR3 in amino acids: CASSPSTGPGNTIYF. In nucleotides, the CDR3 is TGTGCCAGCTCACCATCAACAGGACCTGGAAACACCATATATTTT.

As regards this clone: Relative to the germline gene, one junction end is altered; a read error may explain this. The chain couples TRBV2 to TRBJ1-5; D perhaps matches TRBD1 (5 bases). Germline assignment: CDR1 SNHLY and CDR2 FYNNEI. The CDR3 covers 15 residues. For the CDR3, the DNA is TGTGCCAGCAGTGATTCCGGGGGAGGGATGAAGCCCCAGAATTTT. Encoded protein: CASSDSGGGMKPQNF.

The rearrangement joins TRBV7-9 to TRBJ1-2; 8 positions agree with TRBD1. The length of the CDR3 is 15 residues. The V gene end was trimmed by 5 bases and the J gene end by 3 bases; junction bases not matched to a gene: 8. Germline values: CDR1 SEHNR, CDR2 FQNEAQ (reference sequence). CDR3 DNA sequence: TGTGCCAGCAGCCCTTGGGACAGGCGAGACTATGGCTACACCTTC. This gives the protein CASSPWDRRDYGYTF.

This clone was picked up a small number of times. J is TRBJ2-2 and V is TRBV7-9; D might be TRBD2 (6 bases). The length of the CDR3 is 14 residues. CDR1 SEHNR and CDR2 FQNEAQ come from the germline V gene (reference sequence). V was clipped by 5 bases and J by 4 bases, with 11 bases between them. The CDR3 sequence is CASSQVGGTGELFF. CDR3 nucleotides: TGTGCCAGCAGCCAGGTGGGGGGCACCGGGGAGCTGTTTTTT.

This clone appeared a single time. This rearrangement joins TRBV4-2 to TRBJ2-1; 7 nucleotides align to TRBD1. Germline CDR1 LGHNA, CDR2 YNFKEQ. This CDR3 comprises 15 residues. The trim removed 1 base at V and 3 bases at J, leaving 3 bases unmatched. The DNA for the CDR3 is TGTGCCAGCAGCCAAGGCAGGGACAGCTACAATGAGCAGTTCTTC. As protein: CASSQGRDSYNEQFF.